The T cell receptor beta chain under discussion was sequenced for a study of blood T cell repertoires in COVID-19. In germline, CDR1 is LNHNV, CDR2 YYDKDF (reference sequence). Deletions cut 6 bases from V and 1 base from J, with 9 bases between. The CDR3 loop spans 13 amino acids. Clones were sequenced by immunoSEQ multiplex PCR, and TCRdb holds only the in-frame ones, with some missing. The table lists approximately 180,000 clones, 84% of them singletons. The sequenced sample was PBMCs or T cells enriched from blood (not recorded which). The rearrangement joins TRBV15 to TRBJ1-2; D is perhaps TRBD1 (5 bases). The clonotype was recovered from a man in his fifties or sixties who had recovered from COVID-19. CDR3 nucleotides: TGTGCCACCAGGGACACTATTAACTATGGCTACACCTTC. Translated, it gives CATRDTINYGYTF.